The T cell receptor (beta chain) under discussion was sequenced for a study of T cell responses to AZD1222 COVID-19 vaccine. Study-wide results and limits: Clonal diversity may have been underestimated, and the donors were mostly white British, with more females than males. Seropositivity was recorded at baseline in only 6 or 7 AZD1222 recipients.

The method was immunoSEQ multiplex PCR; TCRdb's version includes in-frame clones alone and lacks a portion of them. Among about 94,000 clones, roughly 90% were seen once, and the ten largest hold around 10%. Pooled together were second doses at about 4 or about 12 weeks. Between the trimmed V and J ends, which lost 3 bases and 2 bases, there was a span of 8 bases. CDR3 size: 13 residues. Germline V gene data show CDR1 as LNHDA and CDR2 as SQIVND (reference sequence). In the case of this clone: Its antigen is as yet unknown. The same CDR3 arises from other DNA sequences in this sample as well.

The gene calls are TRBV19 and TRBJ2-7; no firm D call. The sample in question was peripheral blood, obtained 28 days after the second AZD1222 dose. This clonotype was obtained from an adult who received the AZD1222 COVID-19 vaccine. Here the CDR3 reads CASSIGRTYEQYF. The CDR3 nucleotides are TGTGCCAGTAGTATCGGCAGGACCTACGAGCAGTACTTC.